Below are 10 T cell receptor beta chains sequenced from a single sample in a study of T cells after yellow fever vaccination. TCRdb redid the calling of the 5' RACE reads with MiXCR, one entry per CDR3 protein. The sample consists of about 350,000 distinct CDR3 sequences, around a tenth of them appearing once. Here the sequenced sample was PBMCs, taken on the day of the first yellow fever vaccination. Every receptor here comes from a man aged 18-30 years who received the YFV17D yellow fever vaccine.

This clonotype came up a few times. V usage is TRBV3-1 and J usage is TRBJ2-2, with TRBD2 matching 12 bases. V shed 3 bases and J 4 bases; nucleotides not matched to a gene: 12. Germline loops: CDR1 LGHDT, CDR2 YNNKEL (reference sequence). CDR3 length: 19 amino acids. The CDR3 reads CASSQLAYRLAGATGELFF. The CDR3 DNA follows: TGTGCCAGCAGCCAGCTCGCTTACAGACTAGCGGGGGCCACCGGGGAGCTGTTTTTT.

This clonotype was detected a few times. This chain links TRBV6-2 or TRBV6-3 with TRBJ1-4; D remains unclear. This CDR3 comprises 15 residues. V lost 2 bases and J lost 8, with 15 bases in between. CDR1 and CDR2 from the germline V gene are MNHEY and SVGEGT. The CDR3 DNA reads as TGTGCCAGCAGTTACCTCGGTGCTTCGGGGGAAAAACTGTTTTTT. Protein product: CASSYLGASGEKLFF.

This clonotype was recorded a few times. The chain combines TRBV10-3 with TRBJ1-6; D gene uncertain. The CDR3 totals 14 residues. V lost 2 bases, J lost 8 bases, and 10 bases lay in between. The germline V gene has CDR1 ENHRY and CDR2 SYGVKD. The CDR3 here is CAISEEVRDSPLHF. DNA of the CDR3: TGTGCCATCAGTGAGGAGGTACGGGATTCACCCCTCCACTTT.

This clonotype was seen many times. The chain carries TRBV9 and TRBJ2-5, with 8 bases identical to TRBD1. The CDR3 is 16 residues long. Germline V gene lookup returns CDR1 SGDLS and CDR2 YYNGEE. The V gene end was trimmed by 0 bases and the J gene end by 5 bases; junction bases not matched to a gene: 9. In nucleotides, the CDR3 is TGTGCCAGCAGCGTAGCTTCCCAGGGGGCGGGGGAGACCCAGTACTTC. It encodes CASSVASQGAGETQYF.

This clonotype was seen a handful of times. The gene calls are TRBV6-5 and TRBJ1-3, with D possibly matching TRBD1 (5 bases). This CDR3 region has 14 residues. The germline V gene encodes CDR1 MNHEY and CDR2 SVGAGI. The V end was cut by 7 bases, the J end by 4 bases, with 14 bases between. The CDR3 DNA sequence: TGTGCCAGCAAGAGGGGAGCTGAGGGAAACACCATATATTTT. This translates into CASKRGAEGNTIYF.

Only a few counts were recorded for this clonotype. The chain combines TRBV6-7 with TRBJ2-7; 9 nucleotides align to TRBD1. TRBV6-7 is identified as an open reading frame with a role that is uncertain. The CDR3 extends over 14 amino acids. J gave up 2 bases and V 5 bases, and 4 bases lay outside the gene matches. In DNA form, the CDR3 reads TGTGCCAGCAGTCCACGGACAGGGGCCTACGAGCAGTACTTC. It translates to CASSPRTGAYEQYF.

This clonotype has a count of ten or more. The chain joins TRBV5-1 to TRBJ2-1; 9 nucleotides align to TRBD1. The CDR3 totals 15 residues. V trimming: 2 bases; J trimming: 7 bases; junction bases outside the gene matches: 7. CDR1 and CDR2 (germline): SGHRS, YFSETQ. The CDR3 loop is CASSLGTGIWNEQFF. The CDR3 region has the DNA TGCGCCAGCAGCTTAGGGACAGGGATCTGGAATGAGCAGTTCTTC. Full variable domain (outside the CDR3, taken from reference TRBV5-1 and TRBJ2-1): KAGVTQTPRYLIKTRGQQVTLSCSPISGHRSVSWYQQTPGQGLQFLFEYFSETQRNKGNFPGRFSGRQFSNSRSEMNVSTLELGDSALYLCASSLGTGIWNEQFFGPGTRLTVL.

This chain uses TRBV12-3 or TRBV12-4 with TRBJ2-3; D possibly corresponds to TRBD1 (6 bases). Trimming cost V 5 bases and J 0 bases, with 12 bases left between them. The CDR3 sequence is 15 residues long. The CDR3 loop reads CASSRDIASTDTQYF. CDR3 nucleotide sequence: TGTGCCAGCAGTAGGGACATTGCTAGCACAGATACGCAGTATTTT.

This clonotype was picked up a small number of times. Written as DNA, the CDR3 is TGCGCCAGCAGCCCGAGGGGGGGCTCAGCTAATGAAAAACTGTTTTTT. Amino acid sequence: CASSPRGGSANEKLFF. The gene calls are TRBV5-1 and TRBJ1-4; D is possibly TRBD1 (6 bases). The CDR3 covers 16 residues. Trimming stripped 4 bases from V and 3 bases from J, with 16 bases between. Germline V lookup: CDR1 SGHRS, CDR2 YFSETQ.

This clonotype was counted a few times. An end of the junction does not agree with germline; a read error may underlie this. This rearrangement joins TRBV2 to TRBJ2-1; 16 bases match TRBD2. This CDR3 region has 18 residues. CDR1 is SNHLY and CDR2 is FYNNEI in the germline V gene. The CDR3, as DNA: TGTACCAGCAGTCCCACGGGACTAGCGGGGGGGTACTACAATGAGCAGTTCTTC. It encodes CTSSPTGLAGGYYNEQFF.